Listed below are T cell receptor beta chains from one sample, sequenced in a study of T cells in Graves' hyperthyroidism and ophthalmopathy. TCRdb ran MiXCR on the multiplex PCR reads and lists one entry per CDR3 protein. This table has 450,000 to 700,000 distinct CDR3 sequences, about 45% appearing once. Sequenced: peripheral blood or thyroid tissue (not recorded which). These receptors were taken from an adult woman with Graves' disease, either hyperthyroidism or ophthalmopathy (not recorded which). CDR3s include the opening cysteine and the closing phenylalanine or tryptophan. The D gene is left open where the match is weak. For some rows the clone size is stated as once, few or many, or as a class when expanded; others skip it.

d_gene: -; j_gene: TRBJ1-2; abundance: few; v_gene: TRBV20-1; CDR3aa: CSAKSGEPGYTF; CDR3nt: TGCAGTGCCAAGTCAGGGGAACCTGGCTACACCTTC
d_gene: -; j_gene: TRBJ1-2; abundance: few; v_gene: TRBV20-1; CDR3aa: CSAREGRGGYGYTF; CDR3nt: TGCAGTGCTAGAGAGGGTCGGGGGGGATATGGCTACACCTTC
d_gene: -; j_gene: TRBJ1-4; abundance: many; v_gene: TRBV5-1; CDR3aa: CASSWDLDEKLFF; CDR3nt: TGCGCCAGCAGCTGGGACCTTGATGAAAAACTGTTTTTT
d_gene: -; j_gene: TRBJ1-1; abundance: many; v_gene: TRBV4-1; CDR3aa: CASSHPAREPEAFF; CDR3nt: TGCGCCAGCAGCCATCCAGCCAGGGAACCTGAAGCTTTCTTT
d_gene: TRBD1; j_gene: TRBJ1-2; abundance: many; v_gene: TRBV18; CDR3aa: CASSGTANGYTF; CDR3nt: TGTGCCAGCTCAGGGACAGCGAATGGCTACACCTTC
d_gene: -; j_gene: TRBJ1-2; abundance: -; v_gene: TRBV20-1; CDR3aa: CSARIQAYGYTF; CDR3nt: TGCAGTGCTAGAATACAGGCCTATGGCTACACCTTC
d_gene: -; j_gene: TRBJ2-7; abundance: many; v_gene: TRBV5-1; CDR3aa: CASSLGQRLEQYF; CDR3nt: TGCGCCAGCAGCTTGGGACAGCGCCTCGAGCAGTACTTC
d_gene: -; j_gene: TRBJ2-7; abundance: few; v_gene: TRBV10-3; CDR3aa: CAISGIGSLTHEQYF; CDR3nt: TGTGCCATCAGTGGGATCGGCTCGCTGACTCACGAGCAGTACTTC
d_gene: TRBD1; j_gene: TRBJ1-5; abundance: few; v_gene: TRBV10-3; CDR3aa: CAVRQGLNQPQHF; CDR3nt: TGTGCCGTAAGACAGGGACTCAATCAGCCCCAGCATTTT
d_gene: TRBD2; j_gene: TRBJ2-7; abundance: -; v_gene: TRBV10-3; CDR3aa: CAISPGTSSYEQYF; CDR3nt: TGTGCCATCAGTCCCGGGACTAGCTCCTACGAGCAGTACTTC
d_gene: TRBD1; j_gene: TRBJ1-5; abundance: -; v_gene: TRBV7-8; CDR3aa: CASSAGTGAVQPQHF; CDR3nt: TGTGCCAGCAGCGCCGGGACAGGGGCCGTTCAGCCCCAGCATTTT
d_gene: -; j_gene: TRBJ2-7; abundance: -; v_gene: TRBV14; CDR3aa: CASTSGAETVGQYF; CDR3nt: TGTGCCAGCACCTCGGGGGCCGAAACTGTGGGGCAGTACTTC
d_gene: TRBD2; j_gene: TRBJ2-7; abundance: -; v_gene: TRBV12-3/TRBV12-4; CDR3aa: CASRKTSGRRNEQYF; CDR3nt: TGTGCCAGCAGAAAAACTAGCGGGAGGCGGAACGAGCAGTACTTC
d_gene: -; j_gene: TRBJ2-7; abundance: -; v_gene: TRBV29-1; CDR3aa: CSVASSLGDHEQYF; CDR3nt: TGCAGCGTTGCCAGCAGCTTAGGCGACCACGAGCAGTACTTC
d_gene: -; j_gene: TRBJ2-3; abundance: -; v_gene: TRBV5-6; CDR3aa: CASSSGTSGGSDTQYF; CDR3nt: TGTGCCAGCAGCTCCGGGACTTCAGGAGGATCAGATACGCAGTATTTT
d_gene: -; j_gene: TRBJ2-3; abundance: -; v_gene: TRBV24-1; CDR3aa: CATSESGLSPFTDTQYF; CDR3nt: TGTGCCACCAGTGAGTCAGGACTGTCACCATTCACAGATACGCAGTATTTT
d_gene: -; j_gene: TRBJ1-6; abundance: many; v_gene: TRBV14; CDR3aa: CASSQSRIRPLHF; CDR3nt: TGTGCCAGCAGCCAAAGTCGAATACGACCCCTCCACTTT
d_gene: TRBD1; j_gene: TRBJ1-5; abundance: few; v_gene: TRBV19; CDR3aa: CASADRLHQPQHF; CDR3nt: TGTGCCAGTGCGGACAGGCTACATCAGCCCCAGCATTTT
d_gene: -; j_gene: TRBJ2-7; abundance: few; v_gene: TRBV2; CDR3aa: CASSGRMRGSSYEQYF; CDR3nt: TGTGCCAGCAGCGGCAGGATGAGAGGGAGCTCCTACGAGCAGTACTTC
d_gene: -; j_gene: TRBJ2-6; abundance: -; v_gene: TRBV15; CDR3aa: CATSRPDWTGLPEAF; CDR3nt: TGTGCCACCAGCAGACCAGACTGGACGGGTCTTCCTGAAGCTTTC
d_gene: TRBD2; j_gene: TRBJ2-5; abundance: many; v_gene: TRBV5-1; CDR3aa: CASSYLAGSETQYF; CDR3nt: TGCGCCAGCAGCTACCTAGCGGGCAGTGAGACCCAGTACTTC
d_gene: -; j_gene: TRBJ1-5; abundance: -; v_gene: TRBV7-9; CDR3aa: CASGLGRDLPQHF; CDR3nt: TGTGCCAGTGGCTTGGGCCGAGATCTACCCCAGCATTTT
d_gene: -; j_gene: TRBJ1-2; abundance: many; v_gene: TRBV5-1; CDR3aa: CASSLAGADGYTF; CDR3nt: TGCGCCAGCAGCTTGGCGGGGGCAGATGGCTACACCTTC
d_gene: -; j_gene: TRBJ2-6; abundance: few; v_gene: TRBV28; CDR3aa: CASSNAAPFSGANVLTF; CDR3nt: TGTGCCAGCAGTAATGCAGCCCCCTTCTCTGGGGCCAACGTCCTGACTTTC
d_gene: -; j_gene: TRBJ2-3; abundance: -; v_gene: TRBV11-2; CDR3aa: CASSPRTRRSSTDTQYF; CDR3nt: TGTGCCAGCAGCCCGAGGACGCGTCGTTCTAGCACAGATACGCAGTATTTT
d_gene: -; j_gene: TRBJ1-2; abundance: many; v_gene: TRBV6-1; CDR3aa: CASTFWGSDGYTF; CDR3nt: TGTGCCAGCACTTTTTGGGGTTCAGATGGCTACACCTTC
d_gene: -; j_gene: TRBJ2-6; abundance: many; v_gene: TRBV20-1; CDR3aa: CSGASRDSRGYSGANVLTF; CDR3nt: TGCAGTGGGGCATCCCGGGACTCCCGAGGATACTCTGGGGCCAACGTCCTGACTTTC
d_gene: -; j_gene: TRBJ2-2; abundance: -; v_gene: TRBV5-1; CDR3aa: CASSLVANGELFF; CDR3nt: TGCGCCAGCAGCTTGGTAGCAAACGGGGAGCTGTTTTTT
d_gene: -; j_gene: TRBJ2-7; abundance: -; v_gene: TRBV10-2; CDR3aa: CASSDRRAGQYF; CDR3nt: TGCGCCAGCAGTGACCGGCGGGCAGGGCAGTACTTC
d_gene: -; j_gene: TRBJ1-1; abundance: many; v_gene: TRBV11-3; CDR3aa: CASSEDGNTEAFF; CDR3nt: TGTGCCAGCTCCGAGGACGGTAACACTGAAGCTTTCTTT
d_gene: -; j_gene: TRBJ2-7; abundance: -; v_gene: TRBV29-1; CDR3aa: CSAGQRTYEQYF; CDR3nt: TGCAGCGCCGGACAGCGTACGTACGAGCAGTACTTC
d_gene: -; j_gene: TRBJ2-7; abundance: once; v_gene: TRBV4-1; CDR3aa: CASSQGKEAWEQYF; CDR3nt: TGCGCCAGCAGCCAGGGAAAGGAGGCGTGGGAGCAGTACTTC
d_gene: -; j_gene: TRBJ1-5; abundance: -; v_gene: TRBV19; CDR3aa: CASSPSLGPNQPQHF; CDR3nt: TGTGCCAGTAGTCCCAGTTTGGGACCAAATCAGCCCCAGCATTTT
d_gene: -; j_gene: TRBJ1-2; abundance: -; v_gene: TRBV25-1; CDR3aa: CASSGRYYGYTF; CDR3nt: TGTGCCAGCTCCGGGAGGTACTATGGCTACACCTTC
d_gene: -; j_gene: TRBJ1-2; abundance: many; v_gene: TRBV20-1; CDR3aa: CSADRRSYGYTF; CDR3nt: TGCAGTGCCGACAGGAGGTCCTATGGCTACACCTTC
d_gene: -; j_gene: TRBJ2-7; abundance: -; v_gene: TRBV7-9; CDR3aa: CASRSDSRSYEQYF; CDR3nt: TGTGCCAGCAGATCGGACAGTCGATCCTACGAGCAGTACTTC
d_gene: TRBD1; j_gene: TRBJ2-7; abundance: many; v_gene: TRBV10-3; CDR3aa: CAISDPGTGSNEQYF; CDR3nt: TGTGCCATCAGTGATCCCGGGACAGGGAGTAACGAGCAGTACTTC
d_gene: TRBD1; j_gene: TRBJ2-7; abundance: -; v_gene: TRBV2; CDR3aa: CASKQDRGLEQYF; CDR3nt: TGTGCCAGCAAGCAGGACAGGGGGCTTGAGCAGTACTTC
d_gene: -; j_gene: TRBJ1-5; abundance: many; v_gene: TRBV12-3/TRBV12-4; CDR3aa: CASTLGLLDQPQHF; CDR3nt: TGTGCCAGCACCCTGGGCCTCCTGGACCAGCCCCAGCATTTT
d_gene: -; j_gene: TRBJ2-7; abundance: -; v_gene: TRBV7-8; CDR3aa: CASSPKTEAAYEQYF; CDR3nt: TGTGCCAGCAGCCCTAAGACAGAAGCAGCCTACGAGCAGTACTTC
d_gene: -; j_gene: TRBJ2-5; abundance: -; v_gene: TRBV20-1; CDR3aa: CSARVTTVGIETQYF; CDR3nt: TGCAGTGCTAGGGTGACAACGGTTGGGATCGAGACCCAGTACTTC
d_gene: -; j_gene: TRBJ2-7; abundance: many; v_gene: TRBV6-6; CDR3aa: CASSSGTPPSRYEQYF; CDR3nt: TGTGCCAGCAGTTCCGGGACCCCTCCCTCGCGTTACGAGCAGTACTTC
d_gene: -; j_gene: TRBJ2-5; abundance: once; v_gene: TRBV19; CDR3aa: CASRDYTGRQETQYF; CDR3nt: TGTGCCAGCAGAGATTACACAGGGAGGCAAGAGACCCAGTACTTC
d_gene: -; j_gene: TRBJ1-5; abundance: -; v_gene: TRBV7-9; CDR3aa: CASDRWGSGSWETQHF; CDR3nt: TGTGCCAGCGACCGGTGGGGTAGCGGGAGTTGGGAGACCCAGCATTTT
d_gene: TRBD2; j_gene: TRBJ2-4; abundance: -; v_gene: TRBV2; CDR3aa: CASSDAGVAKNIQYF; CDR3nt: TGTGCCAGCAGTGACGCGGGAGTAGCCAAAAACATTCAGTACTTC
d_gene: -; j_gene: TRBJ2-5; abundance: -; v_gene: TRBV20-1; CDR3aa: CSARDFGGGQETQYF; CDR3nt: TGCAGTGCTAGAGATTTCGGGGGCGGGCAAGAGACCCAGTACTTC
d_gene: TRBD2; j_gene: TRBJ2-5; abundance: few; v_gene: TRBV5-1; CDR3aa: CASSVTGLAGETQYF; CDR3nt: TGCGCCAGCAGCGTCACGGGACTAGCGGGAGAGACCCAGTACTTC
d_gene: -; j_gene: TRBJ1-5; abundance: many; v_gene: TRBV2; CDR3aa: CASGGLRNQPQHF; CDR3nt: TGTGCCAGCGGGGGTTTGCGCAATCAGCCCCAGCATTTT
d_gene: -; j_gene: TRBJ2-3; abundance: -; v_gene: TRBV7-9; CDR3aa: CASSLAVRTDTQYF; CDR3nt: TGTGCCAGCAGCTTAGCGGTCCGGACAGATACGCAGTATTTT
d_gene: -; j_gene: TRBJ1-4; abundance: -; v_gene: TRBV5-1; CDR3aa: CASSPDGRHNEKLFF; CDR3nt: TGCGCCAGCAGCCCGGACGGGCGGCATAATGAAAAACTGTTTTTT
d_gene: -; j_gene: TRBJ1-3; abundance: once; v_gene: TRBV20-1; CDR3aa: CSARDDGANYGYTIYF; CDR3nt: TGCAGTGCTAGAGACGACGGAGCTAACTATGGCTACACCATATATTTT
d_gene: -; j_gene: TRBJ1-5; abundance: many; v_gene: TRBV15; CDR3aa: CATSDRRGRQPQHF; CDR3nt: TGTGCCACCAGCGACAGGAGGGGAAGGCAGCCCCAGCATTTT
d_gene: TRBD2; j_gene: TRBJ2-7; abundance: -; v_gene: TRBV5-1; CDR3aa: CASSLSASGGAYEQYF; CDR3nt: TGCGCCAGCAGCTTGTCCGCTAGCGGGGGGGCCTACGAGCAGTACTTC
d_gene: TRBD2; j_gene: TRBJ2-3; abundance: few; v_gene: TRBV20-1; CDR3aa: CSAGGTSGDNEQYF; CDR3nt: TGCAGTGCTGGGGGGACTAGCGGCGACAATGAGCAGTATTTT
d_gene: -; j_gene: TRBJ2-5; abundance: -; v_gene: TRBV6-5; CDR3aa: CASSYSPGSQYF; CDR3nt: TGTGCCAGCAGTTACTCACCCGGGTCCCAGTACTTC
d_gene: TRBD1; j_gene: TRBJ2-7; abundance: -; v_gene: TRBV7-2; CDR3aa: CASSIAGQVRSYEQYF; CDR3nt: TGTGCCAGCAGCATAGCAGGACAGGTGCGATCCTACGAGCAGTACTTC
d_gene: -; j_gene: TRBJ1-6; abundance: -; v_gene: TRBV12-3/TRBV12-4; CDR3aa: CASSLGRNQPLHF; CDR3nt: TGTGCCAGCAGTTTAGGCAGGAATCAGCCCCTCCACTTT